A selection of T cell receptor beta chains follows, all from one sample in a study of blood T cells in healthy people across ages. Via MiXCR, TCRdb re-called the 5' RACE reads, giving one row per CDR3 protein. The table includes under 950,000 distinct CDR3 sequences, 22% detected once. Sequencing used blood. These receptors were taken from a man aged 70 or older in good health. Both conserved end residues are part of each CDR3. The D gene is left open where the match is weak. Not all rows give a size; the values are once, few, many and, for expanded clones, a class.

clone_size d_call j_call v_call cdr3_nt cdr3_aa
few TRBD2 TRBJ2-3 TRBV7-2 TGTGCCAGCAGCCCCGGAAGCGGGGTCACAGATACGCAGTATTTT CASSPGSGVTDTQYF
. . TRBJ2-3 TRBV29-1 TGCAGCGTCCAGCTTGATACAGATACGCAGTATTTT CSVQLDTDTQYF
. TRBD1 TRBJ1-2 TRBV6-5 TGTGCCAGCAGTCAGGACAGGGGGCTAAGGAGGAACTATGGCTACACCTTC CASSQDRGLRRNYGYTF
. . TRBJ1-1 TRBV12-3/TRBV12-4 TGTGCCAGCAGTCTCTGGCAGACGAACACTGAAGCTTTCTTT CASSLWQTNTEAFF
few . TRBJ2-2 TRBV7-8 TGTGCCAGCATACGGTGGACAGTTAACACCGGGGAGCTGTTTTTT CASIRWTVNTGELFF
. . TRBJ2-6 TRBV24-1 TGTGCCACCAGAGACTCTACCTCTGGGGCCAACGTCCTGACTTTC CATRDSTSGANVLTF
. TRBD1 TRBJ2-7 TRBV20-1 TGCAGTGCTAGACGACAGGGAACAGGCTACGAGCAGTACTTC CSARRQGTGYEQYF
few . TRBJ2-5 TRBV10-3 TGTGCCATCAGGTCGCAAGAGACCCAGTACTTC CAIRSQETQYF
. . TRBJ2-2 TRBV20-1 TGCAGTGCTAGAGATGCGAGGGGGGGGAACACCGGGGAGCTGTTTTTT CSARDARGGNTGELFF
. . TRBJ2-3 TRBV5-5 TGTGCCAGCAGCTACTTAGTGGATACGCAGTATTTT CASSYLVDTQYF
many . TRBJ1-1 TRBV20-1 TGCAGTGCTAGGGGGCCGTGGGGGGACGCTGAAGCTTTCTTT CSARGPWGDAEAFF
. TRBD1 TRBJ2-7 TRBV28 TGTGCCAGCAGTAGGCGCAGTGCCGGGACAGGGCACTACGAGCAGTACTTC CASSRRSAGTGHYEQYF
many . TRBJ2-4 TRBV2 TGTGCCAGCAGCATAGCGGATAACATTCAGTACTTC CASSIADNIQYF
. TRBD2 TRBJ2-4 TRBV14 TGTGCCAGCAGCCAAGATTGGGTTCGCGGGGGGGATCCAAAAAACATTCAGTACTTC CASSQDWVRGGDPKNIQYF
once . TRBJ1-5 TRBV20-1 TGCAGTGCTAGTGGCGGACACAATCAGCCCCAGCATTTT CSASGGHNQPQHF
. . TRBJ1-2 TRBV5-1 TGCGCCAGCAGCATGGACAGCTATGGCTACACCTTC CASSMDSYGYTF
. TRBD2 TRBJ2-1 TRBV5-1 TGCGCCAGCAGCAAGACTAGCGGGGCGGTTTACAATGAGCAGTTCTTC CASSKTSGAVYNEQFF
few TRBD1 TRBJ2-7 TRBV3-1 TGTGCCAGCAGCCAACGGACAGGGGTTCTCTACGAGCAGTACTTC CASSQRTGVLYEQYF
. TRBD2 TRBJ2-4 TRBV7-9 TGTGCCAGCAGCCCCGGGGGGGGAAGGCCCAAAAACATTCAGTACTTC CASSPGGGRPKNIQYF
few . TRBJ1-2 TRBV12-3/TRBV12-4 TGTGCCAGCAGTCTTAATACGGGGGGAAACTATGGCTACACCTTC CASSLNTGGNYGYTF
few . TRBJ1-4 TRBV3-1 TGTGCCAGCAGCCAACCCGGACAAAGGGAAAAACTGCTTTTT CASSQPGQREKLLF
once . TRBJ1-2 TRBV5-5 TGTGCCAGCAGCTTGTCAGCGGGAGGCTACACCTTC CASSLSAGGYTF
few . TRBJ2-1 TRBV3-1 TGTGCCAGCAGCCAAGATCCAGGACGGATGTACAATGAGCAGTTCTTC CASSQDPGRMYNEQFF
few . TRBJ1-5 TRBV20-1 TGCAGTGCTAGTCGTCCAGGGTCGAGGGCAAGTCAGCCCCAGCATTTT CSASRPGSRASQPQHF
. . TRBJ1-6 TRBV28 TGTGCCAGCAGTGAAGTCCTAGCCCTGCAATATAATTCACCCCTCCACTTT CASSEVLALQYNSPLHF
. . TRBJ1-1 TRBV18 TGTGCCAGCTCATCTAGCAGGGAGAACACTGAAGCTTTCTTT CASSSSRENTEAFF
few . TRBJ1-5 TRBV5-5 TGTGCCAGCAGCTTGCGCGACATGGGTCAGCCCCAGCATTTT CASSLRDMGQPQHF
. . TRBJ2-1 TRBV4-3 TGCGCCAGCAGCCAAACGCGGGCAGGGAGGCAGTTCTTC CASSQTRAGRQFF
once . TRBJ2-3 TRBV12-3/TRBV12-4 TGTGCCAGCAGTTCAATCAGGGCGCAGTATTTT CASSSIRAQYF